These 8 T cell receptor beta chains originate from one sample sequenced in a study of STAT5B mutations in CD4+ large granular lymphocyte leukemia. Some clones are missing from TCRdb's copy, which holds only in-frame ones; the method was immunoSEQ multiplex PCR. Of almost 8,500 clones listed, roughly 91% were seen once; the top ten hold roughly 50%. Sequenced sample: PBMCs. These TCRs come from a woman in her 70s with CD4+ T-cell large granular lymphocyte leukemia.

The V call is TRBV5-5, the J call TRBJ1-1; 7 bases match TRBD1. The J segment lost 0 bases and the V segment lost 2 bases, leaving 7 bases of the junction unmatched. CDR1 and CDR2 (germline): SGHKS, YYEKEE (reference sequence). This CDR3 comprises 16 residues. The CDR3 sequence: CASSLTGDFLNTEAFF. For the CDR3, the DNA is TGTGCCAGCAGCTTAACAGGGGATTTTTTGAACACTGAAGCTTTCTTT.

This rearrangement joins TRBV11-2 to TRBJ2-7, with 10 bases aligning to TRBD2. The CDR3 sequence is 17 residues long. After removal of 4 bases from V and 2 bases from J, the junction contained 11 bases not matched to a gene. Germline V gene data show CDR1 as SGHAT and CDR2 as FQNNGV. For the CDR3, the DNA is TGTGCCAGCAGCTCTCTCGTTCGTAGCGGGGGGACCTACGAGCAGTACTTC. Translated, it gives CASSSLVRSGGTYEQYF.

The gene calls are TRBV7-2 and TRBJ2-2, with 8 positions matching TRBD2. The ends lost 5 bases at V and 7 bases at J; junction bases unmatched: 6. Germline V gene data show CDR1 as SGHTA and CDR2 as FQGNSA. This CDR3 comprises 14 residues. The CDR3 nucleotides are TGTGCCAGCAGCCGGGGGGGCGGGATCGGGGAGCTGTTTTTT. The encoded protein is CASSRGGGIGELFF.

V is TRBV19 and J is TRBJ1-5; D may be TRBD1 (5 bases). V gave up 3 bases and J gave up 4 bases, with 10 bases separating them. This CDR3 is built from 14 residues. Germline CDR1 LNHDA, CDR2 SQIVND (reference sequence). The CDR3 region is CASSMGQLNQPQHF. The CDR3 DNA reads as TGTGCCAGTAGTATGGGGCAGTTAAATCAGCCCCAGCATTTT.

This chain joins TRBV10-3 and TRBJ2-2, with D perhaps matching TRBD1 (7 bases). CDR3 length: 14 residues. Germline V lookup: CDR1 ENHRY, CDR2 SYGVKD. The V and J ends lost 3 bases and 3 bases respectively, with 8 bases between them. The CDR3 bases are TGTGCCATCAGTGACAGGGGGGACACCGGGGAGCTGTTTTTT. This translates into CAISDRGDTGELFF.

This clone was detected a few times. The V call is TRBV11-3, the J call TRBJ1-4; 8 bases line up with TRBD1. V dropped 5 bases and J dropped 6; count of bases not matched to a gene: 8. In germline, CDR1 is SGHNT, CDR2 YENEEA. This CDR3 contains 15 residues. CDR3 region: CASSVTGTGYEKLFF. The CDR3 nucleotides are TGTGCCAGCAGCGTGACCGGGACAGGCTATGAAAAACTGTTTTTT.

The V and J genes are TRBV19 and TRBJ1-3; perhaps TRBD1 as D (6 bases). Germline assignment: CDR1 LNHDA and CDR2 SQIVND (reference sequence). The CDR3 runs to 14 residues. V was cut by 5 bases and J by 1 base, with 9 bases left in between. Here the CDR3 DNA reads TGTGCCAGTAGTCAGGGGATTTCTGGAAACACCATATATTTT. Its protein product is CASSQGISGNTIYF.

This chain uses TRBV27 with TRBJ1-5; 7 bases agree with TRBD1. The CDR3 extends over 15 amino acids. Germline V CDR1 and CDR2: MNHEY, SMNVEV (reference sequence). V lost 3 bases to trimming and J lost 6 bases; unmatched junction nucleotides: 8. CDR3 in amino acids: CASSFLEGAGQPQHF. CDR3 in DNA: TGTGCCAGCAGTTTCCTAGAGGGGGCCGGTCAGCCCCAGCATTTT.